This T cell receptor beta chain was documented in a study of CD8 T cells in ankylosing spondylitis. Overall study findings and caveats: Matched ankylosing spondylitis synovial fluid reportedly showed significant enrichment of disease-linked clones. A motif in TCR beta, a set of about eight highly homologous variants, appeared characteristic of ankylosing spondylitis blood.

The germline V gene has CDR1 MNHNS and CDR2 SASEGT. This CDR3 has 14 amino acids. The V and J ends lost 7 bases and 6 bases, in that order; junction bases with no gene match: 8. A remark on this clonotype: Its target is not known.

Quantitative 5'-RACE was performed with molecular barcodes, and it yielded the TCR beta libraries. MiXCR, run by TCRdb on the 5' RACE reads, gives a single entry per CDR3 protein. There are around 320,000 distinct CDR3 sequences in the sample; more than 20% occur only once, and roughly 4% lies in the top ten. Material: blood, either unsorted or a sorted T cell fraction (not recorded which). The receptor was derived from a female donor with ankylosing spondylitis or in good health (not recorded which). The chain joins TRBV6-1 to TRBJ2-1, with 8 bases fitting TRBD2. In DNA form, the CDR3 reads TGTGCCAGCACCCCCCCCGGGACTAGCAATGAGCAGTTCTTC. It encodes CASTPPGTSNEQFF.